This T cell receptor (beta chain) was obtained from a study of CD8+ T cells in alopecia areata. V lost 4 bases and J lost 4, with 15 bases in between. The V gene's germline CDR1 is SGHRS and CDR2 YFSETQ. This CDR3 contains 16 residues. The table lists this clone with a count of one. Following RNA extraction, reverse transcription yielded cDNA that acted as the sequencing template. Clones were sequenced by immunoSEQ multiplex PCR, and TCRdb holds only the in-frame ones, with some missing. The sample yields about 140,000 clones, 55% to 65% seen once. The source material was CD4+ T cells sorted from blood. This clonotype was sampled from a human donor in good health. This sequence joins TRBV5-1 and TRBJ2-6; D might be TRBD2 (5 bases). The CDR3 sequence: CASSRDGGPGANVLTF. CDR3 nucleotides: TGCGCCAGCAGCCGGGATGGAGGCCCCGGGGCCAACGTCCTGACTTTC.